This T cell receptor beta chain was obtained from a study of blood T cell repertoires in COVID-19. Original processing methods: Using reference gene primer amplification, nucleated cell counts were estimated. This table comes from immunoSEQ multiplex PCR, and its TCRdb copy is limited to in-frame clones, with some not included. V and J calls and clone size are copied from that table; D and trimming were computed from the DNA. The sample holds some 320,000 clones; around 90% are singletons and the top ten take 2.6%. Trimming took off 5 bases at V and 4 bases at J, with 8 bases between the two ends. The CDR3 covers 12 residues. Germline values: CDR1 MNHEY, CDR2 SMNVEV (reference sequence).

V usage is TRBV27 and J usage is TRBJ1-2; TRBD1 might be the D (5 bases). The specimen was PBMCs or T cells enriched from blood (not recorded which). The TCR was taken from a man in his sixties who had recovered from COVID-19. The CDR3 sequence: CASSRTGYGYTF. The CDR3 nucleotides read TGTGCCAGCAGTCGTACAGGCTATGGCTACACCTTC.